This passage covers 10 T cell receptor beta chains from one sample sequenced in a study of blood T cell repertoires in COVID-19. The repertoire was sequenced with immunoSEQ multiplex PCR; TCRdb's copy has only in-frame clones and lacks some. The sample yields roughly 46,000 clones, 88% seen once. The sequenced sample was peripheral blood. All receptors come from a human donor with active COVID-19. The donor label of this sample is uncertain.

In nucleotides, the CDR3 is TGTGCCAGCAGTCCACGACAGGGAGCCTACGAGCAGTACTTC. Protein sequence: CASSPRQGAYEQYF. The rearrangement joins TRBV6-6 to TRBJ2-7; 7 bases are shared with TRBD1. The CDR3 length is 14 residues. From germline, CDR1 is MNHNY and CDR2 SVGAGI (reference sequence). V was clipped by 5 bases and J by 2 bases; unmatched bases: 6.

V and J are TRBV5-1 and TRBJ1-3; D not resolved. The CDR3 contains 11 residues. The V gene lost 7 bases and the J gene lost 0 bases, with 2 bases spanning the gap. Per the germline V gene, CDR1 is SGHRS and CDR2 is YFSETQ. This CDR3 is CASRSGNTIYF. The DNA for the CDR3 is TGCGCCAGCCGCTCTGGAAACACCATATATTTT.

CDR3 bases: TGTGCCAGCAGCCTCAGGGGGGCCGGGAACACTGAAGCTTTCTTT. It specifies CASSLRGAGNTEAFF. The rearrangement joins TRBV7-2 to TRBJ1-1; 7 bases are a match to TRBD1. Germline V gene sequence: CDR1 SGHTA, CDR2 FQGNSA. The V and J ends lost 5 bases and 1 base, in that order; junction bases with no gene match: 7. CDR3 length: 15 residues.

The chain uses TRBV6-1 and TRBJ1-2, with TRBD1 as a possible D gene (5 bases). Looked up from germline, CDR1 is MNHNS and CDR2 is SASEGT. This CDR3 comprises 17 residues. The V end lost 4 bases, the J end lost 1 base, and 19 bases lay between the germline ends. In DNA form, the CDR3 reads TGTGCCAGCAGTGTAAGATGGGCAGGGACTGGTAACTATGGCTACACCTTC. Amino acids: CASSVRWAGTGNYGYTF.

This clone was observed a single time. This chain links TRBV7-2 with TRBJ2-3; D perhaps matches TRBD2 (5 bases). CDR3 size: 17 residues. CDR1 is SGHTA, CDR2 FQGNSA, per germline. With 4 bases removed from V and 0 bases from J, the gap between germline ends came to 17 bases. CDR3 DNA sequence: TGTGCCAGCAGCTCCAAAATGGCGGGCTTCAGCACAGATACGCAGTATTTT. As protein: CASSSKMAGFSTDTQYF.

By frequency in the sample, this clone is medium-sized. The chain employs TRBV3-1 (or the pseudogene TRBV3-2) and TRBJ2-5; 7 nucleotides align to TRBD2. This CDR3 spans 15 amino acids. The V gene end was trimmed by 0 bases and the J gene end by 5 bases; junction bases not matched to a gene: 6. Germline CDR1 is LGHDT and CDR2 is YNNKEL (reference sequence). In nucleotides, the CDR3 is TGTGCCAGCAGCCAAGAGAGCGGGGTGTGGGAGACCCAGTACTTC. It specifies CASSQESGVWETQYF.

For the CDR3, the DNA is TGTGCCAGCAGCCAAGCCGGAGGGGTTGGTCAGTACTTC. Its protein product is CASSQAGGVGQYF. This chain connects TRBV3-1 (or the pseudogene TRBV3-2) to TRBJ2-7; the D gene is possibly TRBD2 (6 bases). Trimming left V 1 base short and J 10 bases short, with 14 bases between. The germline V gene encodes CDR1 LGHDT and CDR2 YNNKEL (reference sequence). There are 13 residues in the CDR3.

This chain connects TRBV7-6 to TRBJ2-5; 7 bases agree with TRBD1. CDR3 size: 13 residues. V lost 5 bases and J lost 6; bases outside the gene matches: 6. Looked up from germline, CDR1 is SGHVS and CDR2 is FNYEAQ. The CDR3 DNA sequence: TGTGCCAGCAGCATGACAGGGCGACAGACCCAGTACTTC. It specifies CASSMTGRQTQYF.

The CDR3 nucleotides read TGTGCCAGTAGTGATCAAGCGGGGGGGCCGTACGAGCAGTACTTC. It encodes CASSDQAGGPYEQYF. The chain recombines TRBV19 with TRBJ2-7, with 10 bases identical to TRBD2. This CDR3 spans 15 amino acids. With V trimmed by 5 bases and J by 4 bases, 8 bases remained unmatched. CDR1 is LNHDA, CDR2 SQIVND, per germline (reference sequence).

V gene TRBV7-2 combines with J gene TRBJ2-7; maybe TRBD1 (6 bases). The CDR3 length is 13 residues. CDR1 is SGHTA and CDR2 is FQGNSA in the germline V gene. The ends were cut back, 4 bases at V and 9 bases at J, with 16 bases in the middle. CDR3 DNA sequence: TGTGCCAGCAGCTATGGGGGCTCCTACCCGCAGTACTTC. As protein: CASSYGGSYPQYF. Full variable domain (outside the CDR3, taken from reference TRBV7-2 and TRBJ2-7): GAGVSQSPSNKVTEKGKDVELRCDPISGHTALYWYRQSLGQGLEFLIYFQGNSAPDKSGLPSDRFSAERTGGSVSTLTIQRTQQEDSAVYLCASSYGGSYPQYFGPGTRLTVT.